This T cell receptor beta chain comes out of a study of cytomegalovirus exposure and HLA in healthy donors. Study-wide findings and caveats: One variant, a missense change in DCLRE1C, was linked in a later analysis to TCR beta V- and J-gene trimming. Most of the CMV-associated TCR beta chains (in a later analysis) appeared to be HLA-restricted. Diagnosis of cytomegalovirus status made by the classifier reportedly showed high specificity and sensitivity.

Concerning this clone: Its antigen remains unidentified.

60 Vbeta and 13 Jbeta primers were used in PCR. TCRdb's table, derived via immunoSEQ multiplex PCR, lists solely in-frame clones and lacks some. Seen here are 90,000 to 110,000 clones, around 81% observed once, and the top ten hold roughly 2%. The V gene end was trimmed by 7 bases and the J gene end by 0 bases; junction bases not matched to a gene: 4. This CDR3 has 14 amino acids. The germline V gene encodes CDR1 MNHNS and CDR2 SASEGT. The receptor comes from a woman aged 30 to 39 in good health and CMV-seronegative. The V call is TRBV6-1, the J call TRBJ1-2, with 8 bases aligning to TRBD1. The sequenced sample was PBMCs. CDR3: CASTGQGANYGYTF. CDR3 DNA sequence: TGTGCCAGCACTGGACAGGGAGCTAACTATGGCTACACCTTC.